One sample yielded the 26 T cell receptor beta chains listed below, sequenced in a study of PD-1 blockade in classical Hodgkin lymphoma. Brentuximab vedotin exposure varied among the patients, all of whom had relapsed after autologous stem cell transplantation. Clones were read by immunoSEQ multiplex PCR, and TCRdb kept only the in-frame ones, dropping some. The data contain about 110,000 clones, 70% to 90% of them singletons. This specimen was peripheral blood mononuclear cells (PBMCs), taken before the second cycle of nivolumab. The receptors shown here come from a human donor with classical Hodgkin lymphoma.

The gene calls are TRBV18 and TRBJ2-3, with D possibly matching TRBD2 (6 bases). The CDR3 has 16 amino acids. Germline lookup yields CDR1 KGHSH and CDR2 LQKENI. Deletions cut 5 bases from V and 5 bases from J, with 20 bases between. The CDR3 spells CASSAVGRRDLDTQYF. Written as DNA, the CDR3 is TGTGCCAGCTCAGCAGTGGGACGGCGGGATCTAGATACGCAGTATTTT.

CDR3 sequence (DNA): TGTGCCAGTAGTATATCCTGGGGGACAGCTAGCACAGATACGCAGTATTTT. Its protein is CASSISWGTASTDTQYF. The chain has TRBV19 and TRBJ2-3, with TRBD1 identical over 7 bases. Losses at the gene ends were 2 bases for V and 0 bases for J; bases not matched to a gene: 8. This CDR3 region has 17 residues. Germline V CDR1 and CDR2: LNHDA, SQIVND (reference sequence).

As DNA, the CDR3 is TGTGCCAGCAGCTCCCTACAGGTCATGAACACTGAAGCTTTCTTT. Its translation is CASSSLQVMNTEAFF. The V and J genes are TRBV5-6 and TRBJ1-1; D possibly corresponds to TRBD1 (5 bases). V gave up 3 bases and J gave up 0 bases, with 12 bases separating them. This CDR3 spans 15 amino acids. In germline, CDR1 is SGHDT, CDR2 YYEEEE.

The J gene is TRBJ2-7, the V gene TRBV5-5, with a weak D call TRBD2 (6 bases). Per germline, CDR1 SGHKS and CDR2 YYEKEE (reference sequence). The CDR3 runs 13 residues. V was trimmed by 3 bases and J by 1 base, leaving 8 bases between them. This CDR3 reads CASSWGRSYEQYF. The CDR3 DNA sequence: TGTGCCAGCAGCTGGGGGAGGTCCTACGAGCAGTACTTC.

V gene TRBV6-5 combines with J gene TRBJ1-1, with TRBD1 as a possible D gene (5 bases). The V gene lost 2 bases and the J gene lost 1 base, with 8 bases spanning the gap. This CDR3 is 14 amino acids long. Germline loops: CDR1 MNHEY, CDR2 SVGAGI. The CDR3: CASSYDRKNTEAFF. The CDR3 DNA is TGTGCCAGCAGTTACGACAGAAAGAACACTGAAGCTTTCTTT.

The V call is TRBV6-5, the J call TRBJ2-5, with a tentative D call TRBD2 (5 bases). The J call may be in error: the DNA end matches TRBJ2-7 better. The V gene's germline CDR1 is MNHEY and CDR2 SVGAGI. CDR3 length equals 14 residues. CDR3 protein: CASSYVGGSYEQYF. Written as DNA, the CDR3 is TGTGCCAGCAGTTACGTAGGCGGGTCCTACGAGCAGTACTTC.

V usage is TRBV25-1 and J usage is TRBJ2-6; 10 bases fit TRBD1. The CDR3 runs 17 residues. With 1 base clipped from V and 2 bases from J, the junction kept 2 bases outside the gene matches. Germline CDR1 and CDR2: MGHDK and SYGVNS. The CDR3 spells CASSEWTGGAGANVLTF. The CDR3 bases are TGTGCCAGCAGTGAATGGACAGGGGGGGCTGGGGCCAACGTCCTGACTTTC.

The chain employs TRBV28 and TRBJ2-1; D is unresolved. In germline, CDR1 is MDHEN, CDR2 SYDVKM. This CDR3 comprises 16 residues. V lost 4 bases and J 2 bases, leaving 15 bases between the germline ends. This CDR3 reads CASSSALRPPYNEQFF. In nucleotides, the CDR3 is TGTGCCAGCAGTTCGGCTCTGAGACCCCCCTACAATGAGCAGTTCTTC.

The chain is built from TRBV5-8 and TRBJ2-7; D unresolved. V lost 0 bases and J lost 6, with 10 bases in between. The CDR3 has 13 residues. Germline V CDR1 and CDR2: SGHTS, YDEGEE. CDR3 sequence (DNA): TGTGCCAGCAGCTTGGGACCCCTCCGCGAGCAGTACTTC. It is translated as CASSLGPLREQYF.

Turning to this clone: A junction end diverges from the germline sequence, so it may reflect a read error. The CDR3 DNA sequence: TGCAGTGCTCGTGCGCGGACAGGGGTTGTCTTT. It is translated as CSARARTGVVF. This chain uses TRBV20-1 with TRBJ1-1; 9 nucleotides match TRBD1. The CDR3 totals 11 residues. The germline CDR1 and CDR2 sequences are DFQATT and SNEGSKA (reference sequence).

The rearrangement links TRBV19 to TRBJ1-5; possible D gene TRBD1, 5 bases. V shed 2 bases and J shed 5 bases, with 7 bases lying between them. This CDR3 region has 13 residues. The germline CDR1 and CDR2 sequences are LNHDA and SQIVND (reference sequence). The CDR3 coding sequence is TGTGCCAGTAGTATACAGGGATATCAGCCCCAGCATTTT. Its translation is CASSIQGYQPQHF. The full variable domain, its missing parts supplied by reference TRBV19 and TRBJ1-5, is DGGITQSPKYLFRKEGQNVTLSCEQNLNHDAMYWYRQDPGQGLRLIYYSQIVNDFQKGDIAEGYSVSREKKESFPLTVTSAQKNPTAFYLCASSIQGYQPQHFGDGTRLSIL.

This clone was seen once. In DNA, the CDR3 is TGTGCCAGCGGAAAGCGAGGGGGGGCCCCGACCCGGAATGGCTACACCTTC. This translates into CASGKRGGAPTRNGYTF. V and J are TRBV2 and TRBJ1-2; the D gene is possibly TRBD1 (6 bases). This CDR3 comprises 17 residues. Looked up from germline, CDR1 is SNHLY and CDR2 is FYNNEI. V was clipped by 8 bases and J by 6 bases, with 28 bases between them.

The chain joins TRBV5-1 to TRBJ1-4; 7 positions agree with TRBD1. In germline, CDR1 is SGHRS, CDR2 YFSETQ. The CDR3 has 14 amino acids. V dropped 0 bases and J dropped 7; count of bases not matched to a gene: 3. CDR3: CASSLGQGVEKLFF. The CDR3 region has the DNA TGCGCCAGCAGCTTGGGGCAGGGGGTTGAAAAACTGTTTTTT.

V is TRBV5-6 and J is TRBJ1-2; 9 bases agree with TRBD1. V gave up 2 bases and J gave up 6 bases; unmatched junction bases: 5. This CDR3 is 14 amino acids long. Germline V gene data show CDR1 as SGHDT and CDR2 as YYEEEE. CDR3 sequence (DNA): TGTGCCAGCAGCTTAGGGACAGGGTTGGATGGCTACACCTTC. Its protein is CASSLGTGLDGYTF.

The chain has TRBV27 and TRBJ1-5; D remains ambiguous. The V and J ends lost 5 bases and 9 bases respectively, with 20 bases between them. This CDR3 comprises 15 residues. CDR1 and CDR2 (germline): MNHEY, SMNVEV (reference sequence). The CDR3 reads CASSDTGPALWPQHF. The CDR3 nucleotides read TGTGCCAGCAGTGACACCGGGCCGGCCTTGTGGCCCCAGCATTTT.

V is TRBV14 and J is TRBJ2-1; D is unresolved. Per germline, CDR1 SGHDN and CDR2 FVKESK. V was shortened by 1 base and J by 6 bases, with 1 base between the two germline ends. This CDR3 comprises 11 residues. CDR3 coding DNA: TGTGCCAGCAGCCAAGTCAATGAGCAGTTCTTC. Its translation is CASSQVNEQFF.

The CDR3 nucleotides are TGCGCCAGCAGCTTGGAAAGGCGCCAAGAGACCCAGTACTTC. It is translated as CASSLERRQETQYF. V gene TRBV5-1 combines with J gene TRBJ2-5; D gene unclear. CDR3 length: 14 amino acids. CDR1 and CDR2 (germline): SGHRS, YFSETQ. Trimming stripped 0 bases from V and 1 base from J, with 7 bases between. The full variable domain, completed using reference TRBV5-1 and TRBJ2-5, is KAGVTQTPRYLIKTRGQQVTLSCSPISGHRSVSWYQQTPGQGLQFLFEYFSETQRNKGNFPGRFSGRQFSNSRSEMNVSTLELGDSALYLCASSLERRQETQYFGPGTRLLVL.

V gene TRBV7-9 combines with J gene TRBJ2-3, with 11 nucleotides matching TRBD2. CDR1 and CDR2 from the germline V gene are SEHNR and FQNEAQ (reference sequence). This CDR3 has 19 amino acids. The ends lost 1 base at V and 1 base at J; junction bases unmatched: 10. CDR3 loop: CASSLGDAIAGGGTDTQYF. The CDR3 DNA reads as TGTGCCAGCAGCTTAGGGGACGCCATAGCGGGAGGGGGCACAGATACGCAGTATTTT.

This chain uses TRBV5-1 with TRBJ2-3; D ambiguous. Trimming removed 0 bases from V and 7 bases from J, with 9 bases in between. The CDR3 sequence is 13 residues long. Germline values: CDR1 SGHRS, CDR2 YFSETQ. CDR3: CASSLVRDNTQYF. As DNA, the CDR3 is TGCGCCAGCAGCTTGGTTAGGGATAATACGCAGTATTTT.

The rearrangement joins TRBV13 to TRBJ1-4; unclear D gene. The length of the CDR3 is 15 residues. V was trimmed by 2 bases and J by 0 bases, leaving 7 bases between them. CDR1 and CDR2 from the germline V gene are PRHDT and FYEKMQ (reference sequence). The CDR3 region is CASSLMSATNEKLFF. DNA for the CDR3: TGTGCCAGCAGCTTAATGAGTGCAACTAATGAAAAACTGTTTTTT.

This clone was seen only a few times. The CDR3 protein is CASSLDLSGNTIYF. The CDR3 bases are TGCGCCAGCAGCTTGGACCTCTCTGGAAACACCATATATTTT. The chain links TRBV5-1 to TRBJ1-3, with D unresolved. CDR3 length: 14 residues. The germline V gene has CDR1 SGHRS and CDR2 YFSETQ. Deletions cut 0 bases from V and 0 bases from J, with 4 bases between.

This rearrangement joins TRBV6-4 to TRBJ2-2, with TRBD2 identical over 9 bases. CDR3 size: 17 residues. The trim removed 3 bases at V and 2 bases at J, leaving 7 bases unmatched. The V gene's germline CDR1 is MRHNA and CDR2 SNTAGT. CDR3 DNA: TGTGCCAGCAGTGAGGGTAATAGCGGGAGTAACACCGGGGAGCTGTTTTTT. This gives the protein CASSEGNSGSNTGELFF.

V usage is TRBV6-7 and J usage is TRBJ2-5; 7 nucleotides match TRBD1. TRBV6-7 is filed as an ORF, its function uncertain. V lost 0 bases and J lost 0; bases outside the gene matches: 25. This CDR3 has 23 residues. As DNA, the CDR3 is TGTGCCAGCAGTTACTCTGCCCCCCCCGAGGACAGGCGACGCCCGAGCTACCAAGAGACCCAGTACTTC. Translated, it gives CASSYSAPPEDRRRPSYQETQYF.

The V call is TRBV7-2, the J call TRBJ2-3; 8 positions agree with TRBD2. There are 17 residues in the CDR3. V was pared by 4 bases and J by 3 bases, with 12 bases of the junction left unmatched. Germline V gene sequence: CDR1 SGHTA, CDR2 FQGNSA. This CDR3 reads CASSSPKIGLATDTQYF. In nucleotides, the CDR3 is TGTGCCAGCAGCTCCCCTAAGATCGGACTAGCAACAGATACGCAGTATTTT.

The rearrangement joins TRBV14 to TRBJ1-1; no clear D gene. Germline loops: CDR1 SGHDN, CDR2 FVKESK. The CDR3 contains 15 residues. Deletions cut 0 bases from V and 2 bases from J, with 10 bases between. CDR3 in DNA: TGTGCCAGCAGCCAAGAGGTACATCTAAACACTGAAGCTTTCTTT. This sequence encodes CASSQEVHLNTEAFF.

CDR3 sequence reads: CASSRSPGTGSLEAFF. Here the CDR3 DNA reads TGTGCCAGTAGCCGCTCTCCCGGGACAGGGTCACTAGAAGCTTTCTTT. The chain carries TRBV19 and TRBJ1-1; 9 bases map to TRBD1. After removal of 6 bases from V and 8 bases from J, the junction contained 16 bases not matched to a gene. The CDR3 consists of 16 residues. Germline values: CDR1 LNHDA, CDR2 SQIVND (reference sequence). Supplemented by reference TRBV19 and TRBJ1-1, the full variable domain reads DGGITQSPKYLFRKEGQNVTLSCEQNLNHDAMYWYRQDPGQGLRLIYYSQIVNDFQKGDIAEGYSVSREKKESFPLTVTSAQKNPTAFYLCASSRSPGTGSLEAFFGQGTRLTVV.